The 2 T cell receptor beta chains presented below share a single source sample, sequenced in a study of CD8 T cells in Susac syndrome. Random hexamers served to reverse transcribe roughly 0.45 to 1 ug RNA. TCRdb re-called the immunoSEQ multiplex PCR reads through MiXCR, storing one row per CDR3 protein. Among almost 450,000 distinct CDR3 sequences listed, approximately 85% were seen once. The sample consisted of CD8+ T cells from PBMCs. The receptors derive from a human donor with multiple sclerosis.

The chain combines TRBV27 with TRBJ2-1; 8 positions match TRBD1. This CDR3 comprises 14 residues. J was trimmed by 5 bases and V by 2 bases; bases with no gene match: 2. CDR1 and CDR2 from the germline V gene are MNHEY and SMNVEV (reference sequence). CDR3 nucleotide sequence: TGTGCCAGCAGTTTACCGGACAGGGACAATGAGCAGTTCTTC. Its translation: CASSLPDRDNEQFF.

J is TRBJ2-1 and V is TRBV10-2; 7 bases match TRBD2. V was pared by 8 bases and J by 0 bases, with 4 bases of the junction left unmatched. Germline lookup yields CDR1 WSHSY and CDR2 SAAADI. The CDR3 spans 14 residues. CDR3 DNA sequence: TGCGCCAGCCTAGCGGAAAGCTCCTACAATGAGCAGTTCTTC. Its protein product is CASLAESSYNEQFF.